This note documents a single TCR beta chain sequence. The data were obtained in a study of blood T cell repertoires in COVID-19. Study-wide background: From the United States, Italy and Spain came samples of acute and convalescent COVID-19.

Generated by immunoSEQ multiplex PCR, the TCRdb table keeps only in-frame clones and is missing some. The profile shows 150,000 to 190,000 clones, more than 85% of them singletons. The CDR3 length is 15 residues. Per germline, CDR1 MNHEY and CDR2 SMNVEV (reference sequence). The V segment lost 7 bases and the J segment 4 bases; nucleotides outside the gene matches: 9. Material: peripheral blood. The clonotype originates from a woman in her sixties or seventies with acute or convalescent COVID-19. This chain joins TRBV27 and TRBJ2-5; TRBD1 agrees at 10 bases. CDR3 sequence: CASNLGTGASETQYF. CDR3 sequence (DNA): TGTGCCAGCAACCTGGGGACAGGGGCTTCAGAGACCCAGTACTTC.